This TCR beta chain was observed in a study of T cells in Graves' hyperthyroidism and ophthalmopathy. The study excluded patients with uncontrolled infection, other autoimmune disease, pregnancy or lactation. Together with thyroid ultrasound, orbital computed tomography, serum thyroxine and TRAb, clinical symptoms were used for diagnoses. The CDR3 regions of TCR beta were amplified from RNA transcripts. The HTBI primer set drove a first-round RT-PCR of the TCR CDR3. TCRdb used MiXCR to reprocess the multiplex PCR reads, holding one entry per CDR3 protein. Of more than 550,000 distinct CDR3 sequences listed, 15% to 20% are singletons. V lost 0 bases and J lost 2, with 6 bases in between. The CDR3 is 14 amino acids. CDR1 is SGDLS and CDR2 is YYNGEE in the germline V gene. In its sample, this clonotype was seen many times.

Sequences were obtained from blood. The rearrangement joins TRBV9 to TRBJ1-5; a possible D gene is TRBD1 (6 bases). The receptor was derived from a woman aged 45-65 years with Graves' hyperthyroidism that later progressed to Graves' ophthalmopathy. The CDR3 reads CASSVEGGNQPQHF. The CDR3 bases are TGTGCCAGCAGCGTAGAGGGGGGCAATCAGCCCCAGCATTTT.